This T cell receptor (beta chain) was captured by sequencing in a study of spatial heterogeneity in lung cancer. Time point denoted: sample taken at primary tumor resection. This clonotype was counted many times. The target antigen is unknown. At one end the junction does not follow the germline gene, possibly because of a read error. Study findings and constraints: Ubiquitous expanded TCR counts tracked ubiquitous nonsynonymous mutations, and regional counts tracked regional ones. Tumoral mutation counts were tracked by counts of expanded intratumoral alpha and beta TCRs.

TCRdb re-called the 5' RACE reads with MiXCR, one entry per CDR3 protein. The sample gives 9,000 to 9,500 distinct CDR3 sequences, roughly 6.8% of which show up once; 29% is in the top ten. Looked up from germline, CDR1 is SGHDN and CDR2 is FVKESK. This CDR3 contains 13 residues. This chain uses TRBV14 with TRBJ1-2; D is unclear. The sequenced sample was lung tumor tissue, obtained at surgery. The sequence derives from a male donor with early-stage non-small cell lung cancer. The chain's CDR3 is CASSQQFAGIGVF. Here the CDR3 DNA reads TGTGCCAGCAGCCAACAGTTTGCCGGTATCGGAGTCTTC.